This TCR beta chain was recovered during a study of technical replicates of blood from a handful of donors. Trimming left V 7 bases short and J 5 bases short, with 17 bases between. The CDR3 spans 14 residues. Germline V gene sequence: CDR1 SGHDN, CDR2 FVKESK. Clones were read by immunoSEQ multiplex PCR, and TCRdb kept only the in-frame ones, dropping some. The profile shows 56,000 or so clones, just over 90% of them singletons. The sequenced material came from PBMCs. This rearrangement joins TRBV14 to TRBJ1-2; D not resolved. The sequence was collected from a human donor in good health. Some clones in this sample may be carry-over from other donors' samples. The CDR3 nucleotides are TGTGCCAGCATTTCCTGCTACGCAGGTTATGGCTACACCTTC. This codes for CASISCYAGYGYTF.